Below, 25 T cell receptor beta chains from the same sample are listed, as sequenced in a study of shared clonotypes between healthy human individuals. Produced via immunoSEQ multiplex PCR; TCRdb's table is partial and in-frame only. There are roughly 510,000 clones in the sample; about 75% occur only once, and about an eighth lies in the top ten. Sequenced input: PBMCs. The source of these receptors is a woman aged 40 to 49 in good health. Some clones in this sample may be carry-over from other donors' samples.

V and J are TRBV10-3 and TRBJ1-2; perhaps TRBD1 as D (5 bases). The CDR3 length is 15 residues. Germline V gives CDR1 ENHRY, CDR2 SYGVKD. The V and J ends lost 6 bases and 4 bases respectively, with 18 bases between them. CDR3 in amino acids: CAIRQGTESSYGYTF. The CDR3, as DNA: TGTGCCATCAGGCAGGGTACGGAATCTAGCTATGGCTACACCTTC.

The chain uses TRBV4-3 and TRBJ2-7; no clear D. Between the trimmed V and J ends, which lost 0 bases and 6 bases, there was a span of 15 bases. From germline, CDR1 is LGHNA and CDR2 YSLEER. This CDR3 contains 15 residues. The CDR3 sequence: CASSQDLTVVSEQYF. As DNA, the CDR3 is TGCGCCAGCAGCCAAGATTTGACGGTGGTCTCCGAGCAGTACTTC.

The chain employs TRBV4-2 and TRBJ2-5, with 8 bases lining up with TRBD2. The CDR3 contains 17 residues. The germline V gene encodes CDR1 LGHNA and CDR2 YNFKEQ. J was trimmed by 4 bases and V by 5 bases; bases with no gene match: 15. The CDR3 DNA reads as TGTGCCAGCAGCTTCGACGGCGGGAGGACCGGGGGAGAGACCCAGTACTTC. This translates into CASSFDGGRTGGETQYF.

In DNA, the CDR3 is TGTGCCAGCAGTTTACAGGGGGGGGAAAAACTGTTTTTT. Translating it yields CASSLQGGEKLFF. This sequence joins TRBV28 and TRBJ1-4; 7 nucleotides line up with TRBD1. The CDR3 has 13 residues. Germline assignment: CDR1 MDHEN and CDR2 SYDVKM. V dropped 2 bases and J dropped 8; count of bases not matched to a gene: 2. Combining the CDR3 with reference TRBV28 and TRBJ1-4 gives the whole variable domain DVKVTQSSRYLVKRTGEKVFLECVQDMDHENMFWYRQDPGLGLRLIYFSYDVKMKEKGDIPEGYSVSREKKERFSLILESASTNQTSMYLCASSLQGGEKLFFGSGTQLSVL.

The chain employs TRBV18 and TRBJ2-7; TRBD2 matches 7 bases. This CDR3 region has 14 residues. With V trimmed by 1 base and J by 3 bases, 3 bases remained unmatched. From germline, CDR1 is KGHSH and CDR2 LQKENI. The CDR3 sequence is CASSPRSGDYEQYF. DNA for the CDR3: TGTGCCAGCTCACCACGCAGCGGGGACTACGAGCAGTACTTC.

The V gene is TRBV6-1, the J gene TRBJ2-1; 10 nucleotides agree with TRBD2. With V trimmed by 6 bases and J by 4 bases, 6 bases remained unmatched. Looked up from germline, CDR1 is MNHNS and CDR2 is SASEGT. The CDR3 loop spans 15 amino acids. CDR3 DNA: TGTGCCAGCAGCCCCCTAGCGGGAGAGTACAATGAGCAGTTCTTC. This translates into CASSPLAGEYNEQFF.

This clone was seen many times. This chain joins TRBV4-2 and TRBJ2-2, with 8 bases lining up with TRBD2. Germline V gives CDR1 LGHNA, CDR2 YNFKEQ. J was trimmed by 3 bases and V by 4 bases; bases with no gene match: 7. CDR3 length equals 16 residues. In DNA, the CDR3 is TGTGCCAGCAGCCGCAGCGGGAGAGAGGACACCGGGGAGCTGTTTTTT. Translation: CASSRSGREDTGELFF.

This clone was counted a single time. This chain links TRBV5-6 with TRBJ2-7; D possibly matches TRBD1 or TRBD2 (5 bases each). The ends were cut back, 1 base at V and 9 bases at J, with 11 bases in the middle. The length of the CDR3 is 12 residues. Germline V gene sequence: CDR1 SGHDT, CDR2 YYEEEE. CDR3: CASSLRGAGQYF. The CDR3 DNA reads as TGTGCCAGCAGCTTGCGAGGGGCCGGGCAGTACTTC.

This clone was seen only once. The chain has TRBV19 and TRBJ2-7; no clear D gene. The germline V gene has CDR1 LNHDA and CDR2 SQIVND (reference sequence). CDR3 length: 13 amino acids. Trimming cost V 6 bases and J 2 bases, with 11 bases left between them. Written as DNA, the CDR3 is TGTGCCAGTAGGCGATCTGGGCCCTACGAGCAGTACTTC. It specifies CASRRSGPYEQYF.

To note about this clone: This sequence is one base from a far larger clone and is likely a read error. The same CDR3 can be traced to other DNA sequences in this sample. The chain employs TRBV5-4 and TRBJ1-1, with 7 bases fitting TRBD1. After removal of 2 bases from V and 5 bases from J, the junction contained 3 bases not matched to a gene. CDR1 and CDR2 from the germline V gene are SGHNT and YYREEE (reference sequence). The CDR3 loop spans 13 amino acids. The CDR3 coding sequence is TGTGCCAGCAGCTTTGACAGGGATACTGAAGCTTTCTTT. This sequence encodes CASSFDRDTEAFF.

Worth noting for this clone: Different DNA sequences within this sample yield the same CDR3. This rearrangement joins TRBV28 to TRBJ1-5, with TRBD1 matching 12 bases. This CDR3 spans 15 amino acids. Trimming took 6 bases from V and 5 from J; bases not matched to a gene: 5. Germline loops: CDR1 MDHEN, CDR2 SYDVKM. The CDR3 bases are TGTGCCAGCAGCTCCGGGACAGGGGGCTATCAGCCCCAGCATTTT. Its protein is CASSSGTGGYQPQHF.

The J gene is TRBJ2-4, the V gene TRBV28; TRBD1 agrees at 7 bases. After removal of 9 bases from V and 7 bases from J, the junction contained 6 bases not matched to a gene. From germline, CDR1 is MDHEN and CDR2 SYDVKM. The CDR3 loop spans 12 amino acids. The CDR3, as DNA: TGTGCCAGTAGAGGGACAGCGAACATTCAGTACTTC. Amino acid sequence: CASRGTANIQYF.

This chain joins TRBV5-3 and TRBJ2-3; 10 bases match TRBD2. TRBV5-3 qualifies as an ORF whose function is uncertain. The CDR3 covers 16 residues. V was pared by 4 bases and J by 4 bases, with 9 bases of the junction left unmatched. The CDR3 DNA reads as TGTGCCAGAAGCCCAAGGGTAAGCGGGAGGGCAGATACGCAGTATTTT. Translation: CARSPRVSGRADTQYF.

Note on this clone: Other DNA sequences within the sample encode an identical CDR3. This chain joins TRBV30 and TRBJ1-2, with unresolved D. The CDR3 runs 11 residues. Between the trimmed V and J ends, which lost 0 bases and 4 bases, there was a span of 3 bases. Germline values: CDR1 GTSNPN, CDR2 SVGIG (reference sequence). The CDR3 region has the DNA TGTGCCTGGAGTGTACTCTATGGCTACACCTTC. Translated, it gives CAWSVLYGYTF.

V usage is TRBV7-3 and J usage is TRBJ1-1; 8 nucleotides match TRBD1. V lost 2 bases, J lost 9 bases, and 20 bases stayed unmatched. The CDR3 runs to 18 residues. Germline CDR1 SGHTA, CDR2 FQGTGA. Here the CDR3 reads CASSLSSTGVGVVGKAFF. The DNA of the CDR3 is TGTGCCAGCAGCTTATCCTCGACAGGGGTAGGTGTGGTGGGGAAAGCTTTCTTT.

The CDR3 DNA sequence: TGTGCCAGTAGTACCCAGCGGGTGTACAATGAGCAGTTCTTC. This encodes CASSTQRVYNEQFF. The chain links TRBV19 to TRBJ2-1; a possible D gene is TRBD2 (6 bases). Germline CDR1 reads LNHDA; CDR2 reads SQIVND (reference sequence). The CDR3 sequence is 14 residues long. V was shortened by 4 bases and J by 4 bases, with 11 bases between the two germline ends.

The genes are TRBV7-9 and TRBJ2-7; weak D call: TRBD2 (6 bases). Germline-derived CDR1 and CDR2 are SEHNR and FQNEAQ (reference sequence). V gave up 4 bases and J gave up 3 bases, with 13 bases separating them. CDR3 length equals 14 residues. CDR3 DNA sequence: TGTGCCAGCAGCTCCGGGACTTCAAGCTACGAGCAGTACTTC. Its protein product is CASSSGTSSYEQYF.

This sequence joins TRBV14 and TRBJ2-3, with 12 bases identical to TRBD1. This CDR3 comprises 14 residues. Germline assignment: CDR1 SGHDN and CDR2 FVKESK. The V segment lost 4 bases and the J segment 4 bases; nucleotides outside the gene matches: 0. CDR3 region: CASSRDRGPDTQYF. The CDR3 DNA sequence: TGTGCCAGCAGCCGGGACAGGGGGCCAGATACGCAGTATTTT.

This clone was counted once. The gene calls are TRBV29-1 and TRBJ2-1, with D perhaps TRBD1 or TRBD2 (6 bases each). The CDR3 consists of 19 residues. Trimming cost V 0 bases and J 0 bases, with 21 bases left between them. Germline V gene sequence: CDR1 SQVTM, CDR2 ANQGSEA. CDR3 protein: CSVEDPFLEGGSSYNEQFF. In nucleotides, the CDR3 is TGCAGCGTTGAAGATCCCTTCCTTGAGGGGGGTAGCTCCTACAATGAGCAGTTCTTC.

CDR3 sequence (DNA): TGCGCCAGCATAGGAGCAGGGGGCTTTCACATGAACACTGAAGCTTTCTTT. Encoded protein: CASIGAGGFHMNTEAFF. This sequence joins TRBV10-2 and TRBJ1-1; 8 positions match TRBD1. The CDR3 spans 17 residues. V was clipped by 7 bases and J by 0 bases; unmatched bases: 13. CDR1 and CDR2 (germline): WSHSY, SAAADI.

The chain links TRBV4-3 to TRBJ2-5; no clear D. Gene TRBJ2-7 matches the end of the DNA better, so the J call may be wrong. Looked up from germline, CDR1 is LGHNA and CDR2 is YSLEER. The CDR3 is made up of 14 amino acids. CDR3 bases: TGCGCCAGCAGCCGAGGCCTAGAATCCTACGAGCAGTACTTC. Amino acid sequence: CASSRGLESYEQYF.

The rearrangement uses TRBV30 and TRBJ2-7; D assignment may be TRBD1 or TRBD2 (5 bases each). This CDR3 is 15 amino acids long. Trimming removed 4 bases from V and 5 bases from J, with 21 bases in between. Germline CDR1 reads GTSNPN; CDR2 reads SVGIG (reference sequence). CDR3 residues: CAWTRGVGVIDEQYF. In DNA, the CDR3 is TGTGCCTGGACCCGAGGGGTGGGGGTGATTGACGAGCAGTACTTC.

The gene calls are TRBV7-2 and TRBJ1-1; 10 bases agree with TRBD1. The ends lost 1 base at V and 8 bases at J; junction bases unmatched: 7. The CDR3 is 15 residues long. Germline V lookup: CDR1 SGHTA, CDR2 FQGNSA. The CDR3 nucleotides read TGTGCCAGCAGCTTAGGGGACAGGGGCCCCATAGAAGCTTTCTTT. This codes for CASSLGDRGPIEAFF.

The chain links TRBV27 to TRBJ2-1; 9 bases are shared with TRBD2. The CDR3 extends over 17 amino acids. V trimming: 9 bases; J trimming: 3 bases; junction bases outside the gene matches: 15. Germline V CDR1 and CDR2: MNHEY, SMNVEV (reference sequence). Here the CDR3 reads CASTPLTSGANYNEQFF. In nucleotides, the CDR3 is TGTGCCAGTACACCCCTGACTAGCGGAGCCAACTACAATGAGCAGTTCTTC.

The chain joins TRBV19 to TRBJ1-1, with TRBD1 matching 10 bases. The germline V gene encodes CDR1 LNHDA and CDR2 SQIVND (reference sequence). The CDR3 extends over 16 amino acids. V lost 0 bases and J lost 10; bases outside the gene matches: 11. The CDR3 protein is CASSIEPTGGRVAAFF. The CDR3 region has the DNA TGTGCCAGTAGTATAGAGCCGACAGGGGGCAGAGTGGCAGCTTTCTTT.